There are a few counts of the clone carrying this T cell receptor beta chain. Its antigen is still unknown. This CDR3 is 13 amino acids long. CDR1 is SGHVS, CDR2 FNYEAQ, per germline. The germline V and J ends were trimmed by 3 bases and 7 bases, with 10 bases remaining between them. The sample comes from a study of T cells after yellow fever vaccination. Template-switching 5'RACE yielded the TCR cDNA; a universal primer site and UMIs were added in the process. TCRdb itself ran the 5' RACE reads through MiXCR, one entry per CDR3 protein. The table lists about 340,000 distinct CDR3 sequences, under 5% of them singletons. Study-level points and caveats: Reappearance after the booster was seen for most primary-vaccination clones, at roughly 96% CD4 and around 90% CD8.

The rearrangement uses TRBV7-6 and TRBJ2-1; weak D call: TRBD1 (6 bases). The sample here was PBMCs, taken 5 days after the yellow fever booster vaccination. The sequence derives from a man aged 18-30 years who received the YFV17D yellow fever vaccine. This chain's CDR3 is CASSLQRGNEQFF. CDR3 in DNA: TGTGCCAGCAGCTTGCAAAGGGGGAATGAGCAGTTCTTC.